The clone carrying this TCR beta chain was seen a few times. These data belong to a study of blood T cells in healthy people across ages. Sample-barcoded 5' priming and a J-beta primer mix drove a second PCR of about 6 to 12 cycles. The template-switch adaptor was a 5' adaptor with 12 random nucleotides. It tagged each cDNA molecule. Via MiXCR, TCRdb re-called the 5' RACE reads, giving one row per CDR3 protein. This sample has about 930,000 distinct CDR3 sequences; around 29% occur once, and the top ten carry approximately 10%. The donors, aged roughly 6 to 90, were healthy Caucasians from Russia. V lost 1 base, J lost 0 bases, and 9 bases lay in between. The CDR3 length is 16 residues. Per the germline V gene, CDR1 is MNHEY and CDR2 is SVGAGI. The same sample was also studied in work on T cells of mothers and their children. According to that study: For unrelated pairs as for related ones, thymic selection shapes TCR recombination output similarly.

The sequenced sample was blood. This rearrangement joins TRBV6-5 to TRBJ2-2; D remains unclear. This clonotype originated in a woman in her 40s in good health. This CDR3 reads CASSYYAAPNTGELFF. The CDR3 nucleotides read TGTGCCAGCAGTTACTACGCAGCGCCGAACACCGGGGAGCTGTTTTTT.